This TCR beta chain was captured in a study of vaccination and CD4 T cells after COVID-19. At the level of the study: Post-COVID samples were collected a median 101 days following diagnosis, spanning 35 to 161. Median time from second vaccine dose to sampling was roughly 76 days (14 to 241).

Concerning this clonotype: Its antigen is currently unknown.

The V and J ends lost 4 bases and 5 bases, in that order; junction bases with no gene match: 9. The CDR3 runs to 15 residues. CDR1 and CDR2 (germline): SGHNT, YYREEE (reference sequence). Cultured CD4+ T cells had their DNA profiled by the Oncomine TCR Beta short-read assay. From CD4+ T cells that had been cultured, genomic DNA was extracted. MiXCR, applied by TCRdb to the PCR reads, yields one record per CDR3 protein. Of just over 20,000 distinct CDR3 sequences listed, 60% to 75% were seen once; the top ten hold roughly 9.4%. Treatment noted: roughly nine-day PBMC culture with coronavirus spike peptide pools or control peptides (ViraFEST assay).

The chain carries TRBV5-4 and TRBJ1-2; 9 positions agree with TRBD1. Sequencing was carried out using CD4+ T cells from blood, cultured in vitro. The sequence derives from a human donor who had recovered from COVID-19. The CDR3 DNA sequence: TGTGCCAGCAGCCAGGGGGGACAGGGAAGTTATGGCTACACCTTC. This sequence encodes CASSQGGQGSYGYTF.